There are many counts of the clone carrying this T cell receptor (beta chain). The CDR3 totals 15 residues. J was trimmed by 4 bases and V by 4 bases; bases with no gene match: 8. CDR1 is SGHRS and CDR2 is YFSETQ in the germline V gene. This sample is part of a study of CD8 T cells in ankylosing spondylitis. Each TCR beta library was made by quantitative 5'-RACE that incorporated molecular barcodes. Via MiXCR, TCRdb re-called the 5' RACE reads, giving one row per CDR3 protein. The sample has around 130,000 distinct CDR3 sequences, over 6% seen once. The receptor's source is a male donor with ankylosing spondylitis or in good health (not recorded which). The rearrangement joins TRBV5-1 to TRBJ2-3; 8 bases fit TRBD1. Input material: blood, either unsorted or a sorted T cell fraction (not recorded which). CDR3: CASSPGTGAADTQYF. The CDR3 region has the DNA TGCGCCAGCAGCCCTGGGACAGGTGCAGCAGATACGCAGTATTTT. The full variable domain, with the rest looked up from reference TRBV5-1 and TRBJ2-3, is KAGVTQTPRYLIKTRGQQVTLSCSPISGHRSVSWYQQTPGQGLQFLFEYFSETQRNKGNFPGRFSGRQFSNSRSEMNVSTLELGDSALYLCASSPGTGAADTQYFGPGTRLTVL.